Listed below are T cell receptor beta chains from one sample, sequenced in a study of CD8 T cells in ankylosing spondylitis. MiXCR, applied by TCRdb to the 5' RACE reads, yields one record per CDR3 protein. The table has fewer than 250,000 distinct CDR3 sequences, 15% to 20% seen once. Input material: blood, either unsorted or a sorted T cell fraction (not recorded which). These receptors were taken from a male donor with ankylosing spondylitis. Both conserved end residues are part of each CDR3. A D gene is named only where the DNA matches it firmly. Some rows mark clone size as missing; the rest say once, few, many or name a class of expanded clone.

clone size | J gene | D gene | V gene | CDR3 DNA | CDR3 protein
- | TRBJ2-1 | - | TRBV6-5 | TGTGCCAGCAGTTACAGTTACTACAATGAGCAGTTCTTC | CASSYSYYNEQFF
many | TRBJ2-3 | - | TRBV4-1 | TGCGCCAGCAGCCAACGGGGGCCATATTCCAGAGATACGCAGTATTTT | CASSQRGPYSRDTQYF
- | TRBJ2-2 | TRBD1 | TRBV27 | TGTGCCAGCACCGCCGGGACAGAGCTTCATTTGGGCACCGGGGAGCTGTTTTTT | CASTAGTELHLGTGELFF
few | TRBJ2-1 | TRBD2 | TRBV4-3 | TGCGCCAGCAGCCAAGATGTAGCGGGAGAGTTAAATGAGCAGTTCTTC | CASSQDVAGELNEQFF
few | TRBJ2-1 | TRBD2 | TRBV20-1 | TGCAGTGCTACCGGTAGCGGGAGGGTGTCCTACAATGAGCAGTTCTTC | CSATGSGRVSYNEQFF
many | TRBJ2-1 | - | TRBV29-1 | TGCAGCGTCCTGGAAAGCTCCTACAATGAGCAGTTCTTC | CSVLESSYNEQFF
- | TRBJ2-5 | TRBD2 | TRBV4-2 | TGTGCCAGCAGCCAACTTAGCGGGACCGGGGAGACCCAGTACTTC | CASSQLSGTGETQYF
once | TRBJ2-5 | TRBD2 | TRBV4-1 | TGCGCCAGCAGCCAATTGGGACTAGTCCAAGAGACCCAGTACTTC | CASSQLGLVQETQYF
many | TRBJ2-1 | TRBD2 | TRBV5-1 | TGCGCCAGCAGCTTGGTTGGACTAGCGCTAGACAATGAGCAGTTCTTC | CASSLVGLALDNEQFF
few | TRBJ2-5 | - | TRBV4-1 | TGCGCCAGCAGCCAACGGGACACCGAAGGGACCCAGTACTTC | CASSQRDTEGTQYF
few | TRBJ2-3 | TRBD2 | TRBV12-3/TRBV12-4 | TGTGCCAGCAGTTTCGAGTCTAGCGGGATAGATACGCAGTATTTT | CASSFESSGIDTQYF
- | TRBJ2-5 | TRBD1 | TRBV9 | TGTGCCAGCAGCGTACAGAGACAGGGCGGAGAGACCCAGTACTTC | CASSVQRQGGETQYF
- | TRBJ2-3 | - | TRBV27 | TGTGCCAGCAGAAGACAACCCCCGTACACAGATACGCAGTATTTT | CASRRQPPYTDTQYF
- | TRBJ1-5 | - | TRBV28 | TGTGCCAGCAGAACCCCATCGGGGGGCGCTCGGGTTCAGCCCCAGCATTTT | CASRTPSGGARVQPQHF
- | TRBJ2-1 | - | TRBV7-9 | TGTGCCAGCAGTCTCATCGGCTCAACCTACAATGAGCAGTTCTTC | CASSLIGSTYNEQFF
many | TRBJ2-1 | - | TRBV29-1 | TGCAGCATTGGAGGGCTAGACAGAAGTCATTACAATGAGCAGTTCTTC | CSIGGLDRSHYNEQFF
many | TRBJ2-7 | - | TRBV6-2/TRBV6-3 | TGTGCCAGCAGTTACTCGGGGCCACCCTACGAGCAGTACTTC | CASSYSGPPYEQYF
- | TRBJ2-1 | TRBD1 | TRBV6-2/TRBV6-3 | TGTGCCAGCAGTTCTCTTTTCGGACAGGCTAGGCCACTTGGGCAGTTCTTC | CASSSLFGQARPLGQFF
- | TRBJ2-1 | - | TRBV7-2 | TGTGCCAGCAGCTATGGGGGGGCCGACAATGAGCAGTTCTTC | CASSYGGADNEQFF
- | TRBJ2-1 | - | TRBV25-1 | TGTGCCAGCAGTGATGGAGAGGCCGGGTACAATGAGCAGTTCTTC | CASSDGEAGYNEQFF
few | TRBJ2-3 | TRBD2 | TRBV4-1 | TGCGCCAGCAGCCGCCCGACTAGCGGAACCACAGATACGCAGTATTTT | CASSRPTSGTTDTQYF
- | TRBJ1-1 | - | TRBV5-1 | TGCGCCAGCAGCTTGGAAGGCAACTCGAACACTGAAGCTTTCTTT | CASSLEGNSNTEAFF
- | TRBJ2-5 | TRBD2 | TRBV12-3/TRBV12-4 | TGTGCCAGCAGCCCCCCGGGACTAGCGGGGGGGGTGGCCCAGTACTTC | CASSPPGLAGGVAQYF
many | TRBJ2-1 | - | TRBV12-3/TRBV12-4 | TGTGCCAGCATGAGATTTAATGAGCAGTTCTTC | CASMRFNEQFF
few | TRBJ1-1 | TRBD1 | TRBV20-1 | TGCAGCACACACGACAGGGTAAACACTGAAGCTTTCTTT | CSTHDRVNTEAFF
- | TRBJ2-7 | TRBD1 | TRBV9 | TGTGCCAGCAGCCCTCACAGGGGGGAGAGCGAGCAGTACTTC | CASSPHRGESEQYF
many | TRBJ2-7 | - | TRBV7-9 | TGTGCCAGCAGCCGAACGGAACAGGGATCCTACGAGCAGTACTTC | CASSRTEQGSYEQYF
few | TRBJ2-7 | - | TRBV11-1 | TGTGCCAGCAGCGTAAGGTCCACACGGCACGAGCAGTACTTC | CASSVRSTRHEQYF
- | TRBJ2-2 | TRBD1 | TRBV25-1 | TGTGCCAGCAGTGATGACAGGGGGATGACCGGGGAGCTGTTTTTT | CASSDDRGMTGELFF
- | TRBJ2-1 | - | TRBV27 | TGTGCCAGCAGTGAGGGGTCCCCGCAGACCTCCTACAATGAGCAGTTCTTC | CASSEGSPQTSYNEQFF
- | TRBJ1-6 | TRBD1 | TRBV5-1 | TGCGCCAGCAGCTTGGTTGAGGGGGCGTTGGATAATTCACCCCTCCACTTT | CASSLVEGALDNSPLHF
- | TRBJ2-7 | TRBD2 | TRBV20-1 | TGCAGTGCCGCACCGACTAGCGGGAGGGCCCTCGGCGAGGAGCAGTACTTC | CSAAPTSGRALGEEQYF
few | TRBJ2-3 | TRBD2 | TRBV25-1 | TGTGCCAGCAGTGATCTAGCGGGGGGGCCAGGCACAGATACGCAGTATTTT | CASSDLAGGPGTDTQYF
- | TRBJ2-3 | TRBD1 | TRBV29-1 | TGCAGCGTTGTAGGGACAGGGGTCGCAGATACGCAGTATTTT | CSVVGTGVADTQYF
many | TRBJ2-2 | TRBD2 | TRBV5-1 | TGCGCCAGCAGCTTGTCAGTCGCGGGAGAGGCAGCCGGGGAGCTGTTTTTT | CASSLSVAGEAAGELFF
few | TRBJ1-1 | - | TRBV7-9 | TGTGCCAGCAGCTTTTTCCCTGAAGCTTTCTTT | CASSFFPEAFF
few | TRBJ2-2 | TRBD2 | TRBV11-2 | TGTGCCAGCAGCTTAGGGGTTAGCGGGAGGGGCGGCACCGGGGAGCTGTTTTTT | CASSLGVSGRGGTGELFF
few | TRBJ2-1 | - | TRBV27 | TGTGCCAGCAGTTTCGGGCAAGACAATGAGCAGTTCTTC | CASSFGQDNEQFF
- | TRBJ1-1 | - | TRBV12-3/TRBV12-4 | TGTGCCAGCACTTTTGGGACGACGGGCACTGAAGCTTTCTTT | CASTFGTTGTEAFF
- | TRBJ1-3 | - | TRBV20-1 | TGCAGTGCTCCGGTTTGGGGTAGTGGAAACACCATATATTTT | CSAPVWGSGNTIYF
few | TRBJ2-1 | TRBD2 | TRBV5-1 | TGCGCCAGCTGTCGACTAGCGGAACCCTACAATGAGCAGTTCTTC | CASCRLAEPYNEQFF
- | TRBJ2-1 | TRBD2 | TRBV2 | TGTGCCAGCAGGGTAGCGGGAGGCGTCTACAATGAGCAGTTCTTC | CASRVAGGVYNEQFF